This T cell receptor beta chain was found in a study of technical replicates of blood from several donors. Some clones are missing from TCRdb's copy, which holds only in-frame ones; the method was immunoSEQ multiplex PCR. Of 65,000 to 80,000 clones listed, 85% to 95% are singletons. The receptor was isolated from a human donor in good health. Sequenced: T cells isolated from PBMCs.

In DNA form, the CDR3 reads TGCGCCAGCAGCTTACCGACAGGGAACACTGAAGCTTTCTTT. This gives the protein CASSLPTGNTEAFF. V usage is TRBV5-1 and J usage is TRBJ1-1; tentative D call: TRBD1 (6 bases). The V gene lost 2 bases and the J gene lost 1 base, with 9 bases spanning the gap. This CDR3 comprises 14 residues. The V gene's germline CDR1 is SGHRS and CDR2 YFSETQ. The variable domain in full, with the rest retrieved from reference TRBV5-1 and TRBJ1-1, is KAGVTQTPRYLIKTRGQQVTLSCSPISGHRSVSWYQQTPGQGLQFLFEYFSETQRNKGNFPGRFSGRQFSNSRSEMNVSTLELGDSALYLCASSLPTGNTEAFFGQGTRLTVV.